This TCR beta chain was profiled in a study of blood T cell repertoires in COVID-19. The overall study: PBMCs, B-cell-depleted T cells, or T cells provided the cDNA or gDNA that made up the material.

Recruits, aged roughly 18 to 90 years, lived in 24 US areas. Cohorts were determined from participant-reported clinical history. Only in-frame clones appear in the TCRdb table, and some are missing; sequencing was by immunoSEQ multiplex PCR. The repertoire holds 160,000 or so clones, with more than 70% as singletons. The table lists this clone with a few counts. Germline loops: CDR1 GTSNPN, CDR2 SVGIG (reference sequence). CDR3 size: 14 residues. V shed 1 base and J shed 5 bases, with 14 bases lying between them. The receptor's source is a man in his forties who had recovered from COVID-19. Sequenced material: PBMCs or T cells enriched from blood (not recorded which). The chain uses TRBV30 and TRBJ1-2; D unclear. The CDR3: CAWSGLAGGYGYTF. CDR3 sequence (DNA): TGTGCCTGGAGTGGACTGGCGGGAGGATATGGCTACACCTTC.